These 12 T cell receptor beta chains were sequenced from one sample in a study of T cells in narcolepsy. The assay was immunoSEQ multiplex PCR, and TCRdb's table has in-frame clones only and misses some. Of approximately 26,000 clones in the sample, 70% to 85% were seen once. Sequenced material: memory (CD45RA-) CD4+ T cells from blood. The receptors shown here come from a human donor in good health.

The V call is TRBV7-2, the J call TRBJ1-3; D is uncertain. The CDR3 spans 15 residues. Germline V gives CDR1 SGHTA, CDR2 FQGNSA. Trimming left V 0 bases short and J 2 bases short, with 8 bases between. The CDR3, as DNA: TGTGCCAGCAGCTTAGCGTGGAGTACTGGAAACACCATATATTTT. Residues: CASSLAWSTGNTIYF.

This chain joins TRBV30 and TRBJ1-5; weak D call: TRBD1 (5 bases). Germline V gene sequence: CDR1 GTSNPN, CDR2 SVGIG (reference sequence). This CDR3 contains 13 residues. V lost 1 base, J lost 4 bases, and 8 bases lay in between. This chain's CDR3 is CAWSATANQPQHF. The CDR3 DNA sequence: TGTGCCTGGAGTGCGACAGCTAATCAGCCCCAGCATTTT. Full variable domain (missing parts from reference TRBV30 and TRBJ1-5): SQTIHQWPATLVQPVGSPLSLECTVEGTSNPNLYWYRQAAGRGLQLLFYSVGIGQISSEVPQNLSASRPQDRQFILSSKKLLLSDSGFYLCAWSATANQPQHFGDGTRLSIL.

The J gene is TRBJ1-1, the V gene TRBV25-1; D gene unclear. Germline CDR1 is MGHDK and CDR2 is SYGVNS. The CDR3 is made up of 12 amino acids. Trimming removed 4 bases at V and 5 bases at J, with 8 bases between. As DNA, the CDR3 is TGTGCCAGCAGTGCAGGAGTTACTGAAGCTTTCTTT. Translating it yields CASSAGVTEAFF.

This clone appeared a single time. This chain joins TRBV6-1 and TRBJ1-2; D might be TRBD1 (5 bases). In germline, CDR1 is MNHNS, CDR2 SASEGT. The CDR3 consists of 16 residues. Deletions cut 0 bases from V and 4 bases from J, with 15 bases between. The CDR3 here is CASSEAQGQSGYGYTF. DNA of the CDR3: TGTGCCAGCAGTGAAGCTCAGGGTCAGTCGGGCTATGGCTACACCTTC.

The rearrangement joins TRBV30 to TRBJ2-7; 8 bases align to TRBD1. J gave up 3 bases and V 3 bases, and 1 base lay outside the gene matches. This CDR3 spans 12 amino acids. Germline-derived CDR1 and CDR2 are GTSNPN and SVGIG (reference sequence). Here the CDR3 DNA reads TGTGCCTGGAGCGGACAGGGCTACGAGCAGTACTTC. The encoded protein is CAWSGQGYEQYF. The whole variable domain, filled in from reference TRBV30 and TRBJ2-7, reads SQTIHQWPATLVQPVGSPLSLECTVEGTSNPNLYWYRQAAGRGLQLLFYSVGIGQISSEVPQNLSASRPQDRQFILSSKKLLLSDSGFYLCAWSGQGYEQYFGPGTRLTVT.

CDR3 nucleotides: TGTGCCAGCAGCGCGGCCGGACGGGCAGGGGATACGCAGTATTTT. Translation gives CASSAAGRAGDTQYF. The genes are TRBV9 and TRBJ2-3; tentatively, D is TRBD1 (5 bases). Germline V lookup: CDR1 SGDLS, CDR2 YYNGEE. V lost 3 bases and J lost 6, with 17 bases in between. The length of the CDR3 is 15 residues.

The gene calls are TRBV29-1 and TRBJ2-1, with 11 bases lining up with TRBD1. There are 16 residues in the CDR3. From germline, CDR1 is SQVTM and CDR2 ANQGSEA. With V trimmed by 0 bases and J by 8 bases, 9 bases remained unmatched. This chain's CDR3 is CSVEDLGQGADHEQFF. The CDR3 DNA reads TGCAGCGTTGAAGACCTTGGACAGGGGGCTGACCATGAGCAGTTCTTC.

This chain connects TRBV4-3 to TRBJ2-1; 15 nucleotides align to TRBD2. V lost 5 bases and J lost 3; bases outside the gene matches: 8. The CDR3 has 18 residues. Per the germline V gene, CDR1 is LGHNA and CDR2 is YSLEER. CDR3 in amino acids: CASSSGLAGGQGYNEQFF. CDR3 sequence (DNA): TGCGCCAGCAGCTCCGGACTAGCGGGGGGGCAGGGCTACAATGAGCAGTTCTTC.

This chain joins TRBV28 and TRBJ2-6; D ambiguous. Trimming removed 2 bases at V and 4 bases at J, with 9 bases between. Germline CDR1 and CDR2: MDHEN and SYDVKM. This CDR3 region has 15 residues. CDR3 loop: CASSLAVGGANVLTF. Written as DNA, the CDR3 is TGTGCCAGCAGTTTAGCGGTGGGAGGGGCCAACGTCCTGACTTTC. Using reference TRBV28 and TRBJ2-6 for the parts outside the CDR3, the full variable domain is DVKVTQSSRYLVKRTGEKVFLECVQDMDHENMFWYRQDPGLGLRLIYFSYDVKMKEKGDIPEGYSVSREKKERFSLILESASTNQTSMYLCASSLAVGGANVLTFGAGSRLTVL.

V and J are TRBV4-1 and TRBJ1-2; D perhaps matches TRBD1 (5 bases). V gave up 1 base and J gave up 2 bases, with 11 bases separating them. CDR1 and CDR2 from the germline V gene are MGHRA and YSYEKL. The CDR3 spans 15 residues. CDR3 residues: CASSQAAGWNYGYTF. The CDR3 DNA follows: TGCGCCAGCAGCCAAGCAGCAGGGTGGAACTATGGCTACACCTTC.

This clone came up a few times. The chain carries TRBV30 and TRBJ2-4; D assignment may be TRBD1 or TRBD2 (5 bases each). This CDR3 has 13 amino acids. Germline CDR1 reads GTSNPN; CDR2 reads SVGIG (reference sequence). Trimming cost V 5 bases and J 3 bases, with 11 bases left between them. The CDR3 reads CAWGGEGKNIQYF. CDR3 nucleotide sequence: TGTGCCTGGGGGGGAGAGGGCAAAAACATTCAGTACTTC.

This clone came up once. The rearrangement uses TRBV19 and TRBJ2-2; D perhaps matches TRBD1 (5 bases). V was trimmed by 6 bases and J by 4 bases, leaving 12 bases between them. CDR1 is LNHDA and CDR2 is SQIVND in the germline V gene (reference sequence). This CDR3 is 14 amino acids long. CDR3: CASRVGRLTGELFF. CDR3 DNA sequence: TGTGCCAGTAGGGTGGGGCGGCTCACCGGGGAGCTGTTTTTT. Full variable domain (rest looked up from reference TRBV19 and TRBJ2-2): DGGITQSPKYLFRKEGQNVTLSCEQNLNHDAMYWYRQDPGQGLRLIYYSQIVNDFQKGDIAEGYSVSREKKESFPLTVTSAQKNPTAFYLCASRVGRLTGELFFGEGSRLTVL.